This is a list of T cell receptor beta chains from one sample in a study of blood T cell repertoires in COVID-19. The data were produced by immunoSEQ multiplex PCR, yet TCRdb's version contains in-frame clones alone and is incomplete. The sample contains about 27,000 clones, around 92% of which appear only once. Sample: peripheral blood. These receptors were obtained from a human donor in a cohort sampled during active COVID-19. CDR3s leave out the opening cysteine and the closing phenylalanine or tryptophan. Some rows have no size entry. The others give once, few or many, or a class for an expanded clone.

11 | TRBJ1-5 | few | TRBV19 | ASSYSTDQPQH
11 | TRBJ1-2 | . | TRBV2 | ASSVDRNYGYT
12 | TRBJ2-1 | . | TRBV11-1 | ASSLGLAGTEQF
13 | TRBJ2-3 | . | TRBV5-5 | ASSLGQGSADTQY
12 | TRBJ1-4 | . | TRBV2 | ASSAAGLSEKLF
15 | TRBJ2-3 | . | TRBV14 | ASSLWAAGPAGDTQY
15 | TRBJ2-5 | . | TRBV5-1 | ASSLGPDRGQQETQY
13 | TRBJ2-2 | . | TRBV5-6 | ASSPAGVNTGELF
13 | TRBJ2-3 | . | TRBV7-9 | ASTSTSGGTDTQY
13 | TRBJ2-2 | . | TRBV5-4 | ASKPGQGYTGELF
12 | TRBJ2-3 | . | TRBV6-5 | ASSPGGLLDTQY
14 | TRBJ2-1 | . | TRBV11-3 | ASSLGGQGFYNEQF
12 | TRBJ2-1 | . | TRBV5-1 | ASSPSGGAGEQF
13 | TRBJ2-5 | . | TRBV5-1 | ASSLTGGARETQY